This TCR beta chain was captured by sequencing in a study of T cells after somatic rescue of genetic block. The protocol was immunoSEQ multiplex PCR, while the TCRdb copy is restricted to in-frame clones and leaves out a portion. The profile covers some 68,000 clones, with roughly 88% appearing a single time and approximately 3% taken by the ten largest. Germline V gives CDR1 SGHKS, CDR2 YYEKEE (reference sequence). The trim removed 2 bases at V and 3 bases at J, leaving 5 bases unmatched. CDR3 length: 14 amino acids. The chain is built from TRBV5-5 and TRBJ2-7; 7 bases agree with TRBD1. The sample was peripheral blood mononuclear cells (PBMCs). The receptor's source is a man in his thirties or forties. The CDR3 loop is CASSLTGVYYEQYF. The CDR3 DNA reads TGTGCCAGCAGCTTAACAGGGGTTTACTACGAGCAGTACTTC.